These T cell receptor beta chains were read from a single sample in a study of blood T cell repertoires in COVID-19. Profiling relied on immunoSEQ multiplex PCR, and the TCRdb table lists in-frame clones only, not all of them. The table shows approximately 300,000 clones, with roughly 84% occurring only once. The source material was peripheral blood. These receptors were taken from a person aged 70 to 85 with COVID-19, enrolled during active disease. Both conserved end residues are part of each CDR3.

v_gene,j_gene,CDR3aa
TRBV12-3/TRBV12-4,TRBJ2-5,CASSRGVETQYF
TRBV7-8,TRBJ1-4,CASSLKGRVGEKLFF
TRBV9,TRBJ2-2,CASSVGVAGATGELFF
TRBV2,TRBJ1-1,CASKLELSEAFF
TRBV7-3,TRBJ1-2,CASSYPRDRGLIYGYTF
TRBV28,TRBJ1-2,CAITGPFSYGYTF
TRBV3-1/TRBV3-2,TRBJ1-2,CASSLKTGKGYTF
TRBV27,TRBJ1-5,CASSTGYSNQPQHF
TRBV5-6,TRBJ2-5,CASSWGVLAQETQYF
TRBV6-5,TRBJ1-1,CASSSTMREAFF
TRBV9,TRBJ2-7,CASSESLIAGGSGEQYF
TRBV6-6,TRBJ1-6,CASSYSGGVNSPLHF
TRBV30,TRBJ2-2,CALTGTFTGELFF
TRBV20-1,TRBJ2-7,CSASAGTASYEQYF
TRBV2,TRBJ2-6,CASNQNQAGAGANVLTF
TRBV11-2,TRBJ1-5,CASSLGRRMDQPQHF
TRBV28,TRBJ1-5,CASNPQGDVRNQPQHF
TRBV6-5,TRBJ1-1,CASSYGEDSDTEAFF
TRBV9,TRBJ2-7,CASSVRAGSSYEQYF
TRBV5-6,TRBJ1-2,CASSSGPANVYGYTF
TRBV14,TRBJ2-5,CASSQDRVQETQYF
TRBV21-1,TRBJ1-5,CASKLHRDREKTYQPQHF
TRBV7-9,TRBJ2-1,CASRKTPSGSSYNEQFF
TRBV28,TRBJ2-7,CASTLRGRSYEQYF
TRBV5-4,TRBJ2-1,CASSLGGRRWGSYNEQFF
TRBV25-1,TRBJ1-2,CASSEPNRIGYGYTF
TRBV5-5,TRBJ2-7,CASSLNPSGPYEQYF
TRBV20-1,TRBJ1-1,CSALGGTEAFF
TRBV28,TRBJ1-4,CATSEGARNEKLFF
TRBV7-9,TRBJ2-7,CASSFETGITYEQYF
TRBV14,TRBJ2-1,CASSARQGTYNEQFF
TRBV7-3,TRBJ1-1,CASSFRVGTEAFF
TRBV11-3,TRBJ2-2,CASSLEATNGGGNTGELFF
TRBV12-3/TRBV12-4,TRBJ1-2,CASWLGHGGYTF
TRBV28,TRBJ1-5,CASSFGLRNQPQHF
TRBV6-5,TRBJ2-7,CASSSGWTSGYEQYF
TRBV19,TRBJ1-1,CASSIAGQGQYVAFF
TRBV25-1,TRBJ2-1,CASSSVGQPTYNEQFF
TRBV7-2,TRBJ2-7,CASSLDWASGRGRSYEQYF
TRBV4-2,TRBJ2-3,CASSQPLADSTDTQYF